The rows below give T cell receptor beta chains drawn from one sample of a study of T cells in localized non-small cell lung cancer. Data came from immunoSEQ multiplex PCR; TCRdb stores just in-frame clones and leaves some out. The table lists about 35,000 clones, more than 85% of them singletons. The sample here was peripheral blood mononuclear cells, taken before any cancer treatment. The receptors come from a female donor older than 55 with stage II lung adenocarcinoma. The CDR3 runs from the conserved cysteine through the conserved F or W. The D gene is left open where the match is weak. Where a row states a size, it is once, few, many or the class of an expanded clone; other rows omit it.

D gene: .
J gene: TRBJ1-2
clone size: .
V gene: TRBV13
CDR3 protein: CASSLGRNYGYTF
CDR3 DNA: TGTGCCAGCAGCTTAGGAAGAAACTATGGCTACACCTTC

D gene: .
J gene: TRBJ2-5
clone size: .
V gene: TRBV7-3
CDR3 protein: CASSSGPQETQYF
CDR3 DNA: TGTGCCAGCAGCTCGGGACCCCAAGAGACCCAGTACTTC

D gene: TRBD1
J gene: TRBJ2-5
clone size: .
V gene: TRBV19
CDR3 protein: CASSPTGGAGETQYF
CDR3 DNA: TGTGCCAGTAGCCCCACAGGGGGCGCGGGAGAGACCCAGTACTTC

D gene: .
J gene: TRBJ2-7
clone size: .
V gene: TRBV6-6
CDR3 protein: CASSYSRQYEQYF
CDR3 DNA: TGTGCCAGCAGTTACTCTCGCCAATACGAGCAGTACTTC

D gene: TRBD2
J gene: TRBJ2-1
clone size: .
V gene: TRBV27
CDR3 protein: CASSLSGLAGEDFF
CDR3 DNA: TGTGCCAGCAGTTTATCGGGACTAGCGGGAGAAGATTTCTTC

D gene: TRBD1
J gene: TRBJ1-4
clone size: .
V gene: TRBV29-1
CDR3 protein: CSVEEGGTGHEKLFF
CDR3 DNA: TGCAGCGTTGAAGAAGGAGGGACAGGGCATGAAAAACTGTTTTTT

D gene: .
J gene: TRBJ2-1
clone size: .
V gene: TRBV4-1
CDR3 protein: CASSQVPARALNEQFF
CDR3 DNA: TGCGCCAGCAGCCAAGTTCCCGCAAGGGCTCTCAATGAGCAGTTCTTC

D gene: TRBD1
J gene: TRBJ1-1
clone size: .
V gene: TRBV7-6
CDR3 protein: CASSVGTENTEAFF
CDR3 DNA: TGTGCCAGCAGTGTCGGGACAGAGAACACTGAAGCTTTCTTT

D gene: TRBD2
J gene: TRBJ2-2
clone size: .
V gene: TRBV11-3
CDR3 protein: CASSLGGGTGELFF
CDR3 DNA: TGTGCCAGCAGCTTAGGCGGGGGCACCGGGGAGCTGTTTTTT

D gene: TRBD2
J gene: TRBJ2-3
clone size: .
V gene: TRBV6-6
CDR3 protein: CASSSGLAGTDTQYF
CDR3 DNA: TGTGCCAGCAGTTCGGGACTAGCGGGCACAGATACGCAGTATTTT

D gene: TRBD1
J gene: TRBJ2-7
clone size: .
V gene: TRBV29-1
CDR3 protein: CSVGGQGRNYEQYF
CDR3 DNA: TGCAGCGTTGGAGGACAGGGGAGGAACTACGAGCAGTACTTC

D gene: .
J gene: TRBJ2-3
clone size: .
V gene: TRBV19
CDR3 protein: CASSMRLAARTSSLSTDTQYF
CDR3 DNA: TGTGCCAGTAGTATGAGGCTTGCGGCCCGGACTTCCTCACTCTCCACAGATACGCAGTATTTT

D gene: TRBD1
J gene: TRBJ1-1
clone size: .
V gene: TRBV5-1
CDR3 protein: CASSSGQPNTEAFF
CDR3 DNA: TGCGCCAGCAGCTCGGGACAGCCGAACACTGAAGCTTTCTTT

D gene: .
J gene: TRBJ1-2
clone size: .
V gene: TRBV19
CDR3 protein: CASTIGGANYGYTF
CDR3 DNA: TGTGCCAGCACGATCGGGGGAGCTAACTATGGCTACACCTTC

D gene: .
J gene: TRBJ1-6
clone size: .
V gene: TRBV6-5
CDR3 protein: CASSYDRWGMNSPLHF
CDR3 DNA: TGTGCCAGCAGTTACGACCGATGGGGGATGAATTCACCCCTCCACTTT

D gene: TRBD1
J gene: TRBJ2-7
clone size: .
V gene: TRBV9
CDR3 protein: CASSVIGDRSNEQYF
CDR3 DNA: TGTGCCAGCAGCGTAATTGGGGACAGGTCGAACGAGCAGTACTTC

D gene: .
J gene: TRBJ1-5
clone size: .
V gene: TRBV27
CDR3 protein: CASSFRQQVPQHF
CDR3 DNA: TGTGCCAGCAGTTTCCGACAGCAAGTGCCCCAGCATTTT

D gene: .
J gene: TRBJ1-3
clone size: .
V gene: TRBV6-1
CDR3 protein: CASDPGVSGNTIYF
CDR3 DNA: TGTGCCAGCGATCCGGGGGTCTCTGGAAACACCATATATTTT

D gene: .
J gene: TRBJ2-5
clone size: .
V gene: TRBV18
CDR3 protein: CASSNAGLQETQYF
CDR3 DNA: TGTGCCAGCTCAAACGCGGGACTCCAAGAGACCCAGTACTTC

D gene: .
J gene: TRBJ1-5
clone size: .
V gene: TRBV9
CDR3 protein: CASSVGPTSNQPQHF
CDR3 DNA: TGTGCCAGCAGCGTAGGGCCGACCAGCAATCAGCCCCAGCATTTT

D gene: .
J gene: TRBJ2-1
clone size: .
V gene: TRBV19
CDR3 protein: CASSETETNEQFF
CDR3 DNA: TGTGCCAGTAGCGAGACAGAAACCAATGAGCAGTTCTTC

D gene: .
J gene: TRBJ1-2
clone size: .
V gene: TRBV5-1
CDR3 protein: CASSHGTPSSRYTF
CDR3 DNA: TGCGCCAGCAGCCATGGGACACCCTCCTCTCGCTACACCTTC

D gene: TRBD1
J gene: TRBJ1-2
clone size: .
V gene: TRBV6-1
CDR3 protein: CASSAGQGAIYGYTF
CDR3 DNA: TGTGCCAGCAGTGCCGGACAGGGGGCAATCTATGGCTACACCTTC

D gene: .
J gene: TRBJ1-1
clone size: .
V gene: TRBV14
CDR3 protein: CASSQDKWGEAFF
CDR3 DNA: TGTGCCAGCAGCCAAGATAAGTGGGGGGAAGCTTTCTTT

D gene: TRBD1
J gene: TRBJ2-7
clone size: .
V gene: TRBV9
CDR3 protein: CASSEGGQGFYEQYF
CDR3 DNA: TGTGCCAGCAGCGAGGGGGGACAGGGGTTCTACGAGCAGTACTTC

D gene: TRBD1
J gene: TRBJ1-6
clone size: once
V gene: TRBV7-9
CDR3 protein: CASSLRTGTNSPLHF
CDR3 DNA: TGTGCCAGCAGCCTAAGGACAGGGACCAATTCACCCCTCCACTTT

D gene: .
J gene: TRBJ2-4
clone size: .
V gene: TRBV11-2
CDR3 protein: CASSLGPGLNIQYF
CDR3 DNA: TGTGCCAGCAGCTTAGGACCAGGACTAAACATTCAGTACTTC

D gene: .
J gene: TRBJ2-5
clone size: few
V gene: TRBV11-2
CDR3 protein: CASSQGGRETQYF
CDR3 DNA: TGTGCCAGCAGCCAGGGAGGCCGCGAGACCCAGTACTTC

D gene: TRBD2
J gene: TRBJ2-3
clone size: .
V gene: TRBV7-3
CDR3 protein: CASSLSGGAADTQYF
CDR3 DNA: TGTGCCAGCAGCTTAAGCGGGGGGGCCGCAGATACGCAGTATTTT

D gene: .
J gene: TRBJ2-7
clone size: .
V gene: TRBV4-1
CDR3 protein: CASSQAATPYEQYF
CDR3 DNA: TGCGCCAGCAGCCAGGCAGCTACCCCCTACGAGCAGTACTTC

D gene: .
J gene: TRBJ1-6
clone size: .
V gene: TRBV23-1
CDR3 protein: CASSQEWRGSRGSPLHF
CDR3 DNA: TGCGCCAGCAGTCAGGAATGGAGGGGCTCAAGGGGTTCACCCCTCCACTTT

D gene: .
J gene: TRBJ1-1
clone size: .
V gene: TRBV5-4
CDR3 protein: CASSSPGAFEAFF
CDR3 DNA: TGTGCCAGCAGCTCCCCAGGGGCCTTTGAAGCTTTCTTT

D gene: TRBD2
J gene: TRBJ2-1
clone size: .
V gene: TRBV4-3
CDR3 protein: CASSQTWGLAHPSSYNEQFF
CDR3 DNA: TGCGCCAGCAGCCAGACCTGGGGACTAGCGCATCCCAGCTCCTACAATGAGCAGTTCTTC

D gene: .
J gene: TRBJ2-7
clone size: medium-sized
V gene: TRBV2
CDR3 protein: CASSGLVPLYEQYF
CDR3 DNA: TGTGCCAGCAGTGGGTTAGTGCCCCTTTACGAGCAGTACTTC

D gene: TRBD1
J gene: TRBJ1-6
clone size: .
V gene: TRBV7-2
CDR3 protein: CASSLAPSQGAGESPLHF
CDR3 DNA: TGTGCCAGCAGCTTAGCGCCATCGCAGGGGGCCGGGGAGTCACCCCTCCACTTT

D gene: .
J gene: TRBJ2-1
clone size: medium-sized
V gene: TRBV9
CDR3 protein: CASSAPRWEQFF
CDR3 DNA: TGTGCCAGCAGCGCCCCCCGGTGGGAGCAGTTCTTC

D gene: TRBD1
J gene: TRBJ2-2
clone size: once
V gene: TRBV5-8
CDR3 protein: CASSSRTGVPGELFF
CDR3 DNA: TGTGCCAGCAGCTCGAGGACAGGAGTGCCCGGGGAGCTGTTTTTT

D gene: .
J gene: TRBJ2-1
clone size: once
V gene: TRBV27
CDR3 protein: CASSLAGYNEQFF
CDR3 DNA: TGTGCCAGCAGTTTAGCGGGGTACAATGAGCAGTTCTTC

D gene: .
J gene: TRBJ2-7
clone size: .
V gene: TRBV11-2
CDR3 protein: CASSISGGANHEQYF
CDR3 DNA: TGTGCCAGCAGCATTAGCGGCGGGGCCAATCACGAGCAGTACTTC

D gene: TRBD1
J gene: TRBJ1-4
clone size: .
V gene: TRBV5-6
CDR3 protein: CASSLGQGVTNEKLFF
CDR3 DNA: TGTGCCAGCAGCCTCGGACAGGGGGTCACTAATGAAAAACTGTTTTTT

D gene: .
J gene: TRBJ2-7
clone size: .
V gene: TRBV11-3
CDR3 protein: CASSSGGGHEQYF
CDR3 DNA: TGTGCCAGCAGCTCAGGAGGGGGCCACGAGCAGTACTTC

D gene: .
J gene: TRBJ1-4
clone size: .
V gene: TRBV19
CDR3 protein: CAGIQGYNEKLFF
CDR3 DNA: TGTGCCGGCATACAGGGCTACAATGAAAAACTGTTTTTT

D gene: .
J gene: TRBJ1-2
clone size: .
V gene: TRBV7-9
CDR3 protein: CASSLGLDKYNYGYTF
CDR3 DNA: TGTGCCAGCAGCTTAGGCCTGGACAAGTACAACTATGGCTACACCTTC

D gene: TRBD2
J gene: TRBJ2-1
clone size: .
V gene: TRBV28
CDR3 protein: CASTSGTSGVNEQFF
CDR3 DNA: TGTGCCAGCACGTCCGGGACTAGCGGAGTCAATGAGCAGTTCTTC

D gene: .
J gene: TRBJ1-1
clone size: .
V gene: TRBV27
CDR3 protein: CASSRTTGAEAFF
CDR3 DNA: TGTGCCAGCAGTCGTACAACGGGGGCTGAAGCTTTCTTT

D gene: .
J gene: TRBJ1-3
clone size: .
V gene: TRBV6-5
CDR3 protein: CASLGSSGNTIYF
CDR3 DNA: TGTGCCAGCCTCGGGAGCTCTGGAAACACCATATATTTT

D gene: TRBD2
J gene: TRBJ2-7
clone size: .
V gene: TRBV19
CDR3 protein: CASGTSGRYHEQYF
CDR3 DNA: TGTGCCAGTGGGACTAGCGGCAGGTATCACGAGCAGTACTTC

D gene: TRBD2
J gene: TRBJ2-1
clone size: .
V gene: TRBV7-9
CDR3 protein: CASSPRTSGRHNEQFF
CDR3 DNA: TGTGCCAGCAGCCCAAGGACTAGCGGGAGGCACAATGAGCAGTTCTTC

D gene: TRBD2
J gene: TRBJ2-7
clone size: .
V gene: TRBV15
CDR3 protein: CATSRGLAGESRLTIYEQYF
CDR3 DNA: TGTGCCACCAGCAGAGGGCTAGCGGGAGAATCCCGACTTACAATCTACGAGCAGTACTTC

D gene: .
J gene: TRBJ1-1
clone size: .
V gene: TRBV18
CDR3 protein: CASSSRKADTEAFF
CDR3 DNA: TGTGCCAGCTCATCCAGGAAGGCGGACACTGAAGCTTTCTTT

D gene: .
J gene: TRBJ2-1
clone size: .
V gene: TRBV18
CDR3 protein: CASSPATQDNEQFF
CDR3 DNA: TGTGCCAGCTCACCCGCGACCCAGGACAATGAGCAGTTCTTC

D gene: .
J gene: TRBJ2-2
clone size: .
V gene: TRBV6-6
CDR3 protein: CASNKDLGTGELFF
CDR3 DNA: TGTGCCAGCAACAAGGATTTGGGGACCGGGGAGCTGTTTTTT

D gene: .
J gene: TRBJ2-7
clone size: .
V gene: TRBV20-1
CDR3 protein: CSAGTGDGQYF
CDR3 DNA: TGCAGTGCTGGCACGGGGGACGGCCAGTACTTC